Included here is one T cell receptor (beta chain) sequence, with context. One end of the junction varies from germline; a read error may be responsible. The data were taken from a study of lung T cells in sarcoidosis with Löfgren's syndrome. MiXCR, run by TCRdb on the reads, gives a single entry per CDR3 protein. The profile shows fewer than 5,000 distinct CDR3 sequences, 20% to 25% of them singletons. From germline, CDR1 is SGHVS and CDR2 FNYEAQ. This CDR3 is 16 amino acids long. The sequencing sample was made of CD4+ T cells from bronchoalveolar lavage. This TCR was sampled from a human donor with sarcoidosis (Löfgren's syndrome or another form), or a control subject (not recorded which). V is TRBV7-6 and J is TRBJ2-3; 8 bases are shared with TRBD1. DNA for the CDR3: TGCGCTAGCAGCCCGGGGACAGGCGGATCCACAGATGCGCAGTATTTT. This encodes CASSPGTGGSTDAQYF. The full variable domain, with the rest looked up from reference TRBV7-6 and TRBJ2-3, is GAGVSQSPRYKVTKRGQDVALRCDPISGHVSLYWYRQALGQGPEFLTYFNYEAQQDKSGLPNDRFSAERPEGSISTLTIQRTEQRDSAMYRCASSPGTGGSTDAQYFGPGTRLTVL.